One and the same sample provided the 23 T cell receptor beta chains below, sequenced in a study of blood T cell repertoires in COVID-19. Generated by immunoSEQ multiplex PCR, the TCRdb table keeps only in-frame clones and is missing some. The sample records about 140,000 clones, approximately 79% being singletons. Sequenced sample: PBMCs or T cells enriched from blood (not recorded which). Receptor source: a woman in her fifties or sixties who had recovered from COVID-19.

A few counts support this clone. The chain uses TRBV27 and TRBJ1-6; D is possibly TRBD1 (6 bases). Germline loops: CDR1 MNHEY, CDR2 SMNVEV (reference sequence). The CDR3 is 15 residues long. Trimming took off 5 bases at V and 9 bases at J, with 17 bases between the two ends. The CDR3 here is CASSLLGALRSPLHF. Written as DNA, the CDR3 is TGTGCCAGCAGTCTCCTGGGGGCGCTACGTTCACCCCTCCACTTT.

V and J are TRBV6-5 and TRBJ2-3, with D possibly matching TRBD2 (6 bases). The CDR3 has 13 amino acids. V shed 5 bases and J shed 13 bases, with 19 bases lying between them. Germline V gene lookup returns CDR1 MNHEY and CDR2 SVGAGI. The chain's CDR3 is CASSPTRDSWEYF. CDR3 nucleotide sequence: TGTGCCAGCAGTCCGACCCGGGACTCCTGGGAGTATTTT.

Only a few counts were recorded for this clone. The J gene is TRBJ2-3, the V gene TRBV6-5, with no clear D. The CDR3 is made up of 15 amino acids. The germline V gene encodes CDR1 MNHEY and CDR2 SVGAGI. Trimming removed 8 bases from V and 4 bases from J, with 19 bases in between. The CDR3 region is CASGLTSAPADTQYF. CDR3 sequence (DNA): TGTGCCAGCGGTTTAACTTCTGCCCCCGCAGATACGCAGTATTTT.

The chain couples TRBV11-3 to TRBJ2-5; unclear D gene. The germline V gene has CDR1 SGHNT and CDR2 YENEEA. This CDR3 contains 13 residues. V lost 6 bases and J 7 bases, leaving 15 bases between the germline ends. CDR3 DNA sequence: TGTGCCAGCAGTGAGGCGGCTTATGGGACCCAGTACTTC. This sequence encodes CASSEAAYGTQYF.

As to this clone: One end of the junction is discordant with germline, which a read error may explain. V gene TRBV10-3 combines with J gene TRBJ2-7, with D tentatively TRBD2 (5 bases). The CDR3 extends over 13 amino acids. Looked up from germline, CDR1 is ENHRY and CDR2 is SYGVKD. The CDR3 sequence is CAITEFEGYEQYF. The CDR3 DNA reads as TGTGCCATCACTGAGTTTGAGGGCTACGAGCAGTACTTC.

The chain uses TRBV9 and TRBJ2-1; D not certain. The V gene lost 4 bases and the J gene lost 7 bases, with 9 bases spanning the gap. The CDR3 extends over 12 amino acids. Germline V lookup: CDR1 SGDLS, CDR2 YYNGEE. CDR3 region: CASSTHLNEQFF. The CDR3 DNA reads TGTGCCAGCAGCACCCACTTAAATGAGCAGTTCTTC.

The chain links TRBV21-1 to TRBJ2-5; the table names TRBD2, a call not compared with the DNA. TRBV21-1 is termed a pseudogene. The CDR3 is 14 residues long. Here the CDR3 reads CASSELAGGETQYF. The DNA of the CDR3 is TGTGCCAGCAGCGAACTAGCGGGAGGAGAGACCCAGTACTTC.

The rearrangement links TRBV7-9 to TRBJ2-3; TRBD2 aligns across 13 bases. Germline CDR1 SEHNR, CDR2 FQNEAQ (reference sequence). CDR3 length: 19 amino acids. V trimming: 0 bases; J trimming: 0 bases; junction bases outside the gene matches: 6. CDR3 residues: CASSLAVLAGGLSTDTQYF. CDR3 nucleotide sequence: TGTGCCAGCAGCTTAGCGGTACTAGCGGGGGGGCTTAGCACAGATACGCAGTATTTT. Together with reference TRBV7-9 and TRBJ2-3, the CDR3 gives the full variable domain: DTGVSQNPRHKITKRGQNVTFRCDPISEHNRLYWYRQTLGQGPEFLTYFQNEAQLEKSRLLSDRFSAERPKGSFSTLEIQRTEQGDSAMYLCASSLAVLAGGLSTDTQYFGPGTRLTVL.

The J gene is TRBJ2-1, the V gene TRBV9, with D possibly matching TRBD2 (5 bases). This CDR3 spans 12 amino acids. V lost 6 bases to trimming and J lost 9 bases, with 13 bases between them. The V gene's germline CDR1 is SGDLS and CDR2 YYNGEE. The DNA for the CDR3 is TGTGCCAGCAACAGCGCCCGGGGTGAGCAGTTCTTC. This gives the protein CASNSARGEQFF.

The table lists this clone with a count of one. The chain recombines TRBV28 with TRBJ2-1; 10 nucleotides agree with TRBD2. Germline-derived CDR1 and CDR2 are MDHEN and SYDVKM. This CDR3 is 16 amino acids long. The junction had 12 bases not matched to a gene; V was cut back by 4 bases and J by 9 bases. CDR3 coding DNA: TGTGCCAGCAGTTCCGCCCGGTCTAGCGGGAGCAGTGAGCAGTTCTTC. Translated: CASSSARSSGSSEQFF.

This chain connects TRBV3-1 (or the pseudogene TRBV3-2) to TRBJ2-6; D is unresolved. The V and J ends lost 4 bases and 1 base respectively, with 5 bases between them. This CDR3 comprises 14 residues. Germline CDR1 reads LGHDT; CDR2 reads YNNKEL (reference sequence). The CDR3 spells CASSRHSGANVLTF. CDR3 DNA: TGTGCCAGCAGCCGACATTCTGGGGCCAACGTCCTGACTTTC.

The rearrangement uses TRBV5-3 and TRBJ2-7; 7 nucleotides agree with TRBD1. TRBV5-3 belongs to the ORF category, with a function that is uncertain. The CDR3 extends over 16 amino acids. V lost 4 bases, J lost 2 bases, and 12 bases stayed unmatched. CDR3 sequence: CARSPFVGDSPYEQYF. DNA of the CDR3: TGTGCCAGAAGCCCCTTTGTGGGGGACAGCCCCTACGAGCAGTACTTC.

The rearrangement joins TRBV7-9 to TRBJ2-3; 13 bases map to TRBD2. J gave up 6 bases and V 3 bases, and 3 bases lay outside the gene matches. CDR1 is SEHNR and CDR2 is FQNEAQ in the germline V gene (reference sequence). This CDR3 spans 15 amino acids. The CDR3 loop reads CASSLTSGGSDTQYF. In DNA, the CDR3 is TGTGCCAGCAGCTTGACTAGCGGGGGGTCTGATACGCAGTATTTT.

The chain combines TRBV19 with TRBJ1-5, with a tentative D call TRBD1 (6 bases). CDR3 length: 17 amino acids. With 3 bases removed from V and 3 bases from J, the gap between germline ends came to 18 bases. CDR1 and CDR2 from the germline V gene are LNHDA and SQIVND (reference sequence). The CDR3 DNA reads TGTGCCAGTAGTATCACAGGGTTTACGTTGAACAATCAGCCCCAGCATTTT. This sequence encodes CASSITGFTLNNQPQHF.

The V and J genes are TRBV19 and TRBJ1-5; D perhaps matches TRBD1 (5 bases). V dropped 1 base and J dropped 3 bases, with 7 bases sitting between them. CDR1 and CDR2 (germline): LNHDA, SQIVND (reference sequence). The CDR3 loop spans 14 amino acids. CDR3 nucleotide sequence: TGTGCCAGTAGTATAGGGGGGGTCAATCAGCCCCAGCATTTT. Protein: CASSIGGVNQPQHF.

The V and J genes are TRBV5-4 and TRBJ1-1; D perhaps matches TRBD1 (5 bases). Germline loops: CDR1 SGHNT, CDR2 YYREEE (reference sequence). V lost 2 bases, J lost 10 bases, and 12 bases lay in between. The CDR3 has 12 amino acids. The DNA of the CDR3 is TGTGCCAGCAGCTTAAGGGGTGTTGGAGCTTTCTTT. Residues: CASSLRGVGAFF.

The V and J genes are TRBV24-1 and TRBJ2-2; perhaps TRBD2 as D (5 bases). The CDR3 has 18 residues. V was shortened by 2 bases and J by 4 bases, with 19 bases between the two germline ends. Germline loops: CDR1 KGHDR, CDR2 SFDVKD. The CDR3 region has the DNA TGTGCCACCAGTGATTCACGGACTGGTAAAGGTCTCACCGGGGAGCTGTTTTTT. Encoded protein: CATSDSRTGKGLTGELFF.

The J gene is TRBJ2-3, the V gene TRBV15, with D tentatively TRBD2 (6 bases). Trimming removed 2 bases at V and 2 bases at J, with 20 bases between. In germline, CDR1 is LNHNV, CDR2 YYDKDF (reference sequence). CDR3 length equals 18 residues. CDR3: CATSRTRGLAIHTDTQYF. For the CDR3, the DNA is TGTGCCACCAGCAGAACTCGAGGCCTAGCGATCCACACAGATACGCAGTATTTT.

In DNA, the CDR3 is TGTGCCAGCAGCGTAGGTTACAACAGCTATGGCTACACCTTC. The encoded protein is CASSVGYNSYGYTF. J is TRBJ1-2 and V is TRBV9; D ambiguous. The germline V gene encodes CDR1 SGDLS and CDR2 YYNGEE. The ends were cut back, 0 bases at V and 4 bases at J, with 10 bases in the middle. The length of the CDR3 is 14 residues.

V usage is TRBV3-1 (or the pseudogene TRBV3-2) and J usage is TRBJ2-1; tentative D call: TRBD1 (6 bases). The CDR3 runs 11 residues. Deletions cut 2 bases from V and 16 bases from J, with 12 bases between. CDR1 and CDR2 (germline): LGHDT, YNNKEL (reference sequence). Here the CDR3 DNA reads TGTGCCAGCAGCCAATTGGGGGCCGCCTTCTTC. This codes for CASSQLGAAFF.

The chain recombines TRBV7-2 with TRBJ2-3; 9 bases match TRBD2. J lost 4 bases, V lost 5 bases, and 7 bases had no gene match. Germline V lookup: CDR1 SGHTA, CDR2 FQGNSA. The CDR3 contains 15 residues. The CDR3 reads CASSHSGGWADTQYF. For the CDR3, the DNA is TGTGCCAGCAGCCATAGCGGGGGCTGGGCAGATACGCAGTATTTT.

The chain is built from TRBV13 and TRBJ2-3, with D perhaps matching TRBD2 (6 bases). The CDR3 consists of 15 residues. Germline V gene lookup returns CDR1 PRHDT and CDR2 FYEKMQ (reference sequence). V was clipped by 4 bases and J by 0 bases, with 11 bases between them. The CDR3 nucleotides are TGTGCCAGCAGCTCTCCGGGACTGAGCACAGATACGCAGTATTTT. Translated: CASSSPGLSTDTQYF. Full variable domain (missing parts from reference TRBV13 and TRBJ2-3): AAGVIQSPRHLIKEKRETATLKCYPIPRHDTVYWYQQGPGQDPQFLISFYEKMQSDKGSIPDRFSAQQFSDYHSELNMSSLELGDSALYFCASSSPGLSTDTQYFGPGTRLTVL.

This clone has only one observation. This chain uses TRBV24-1 with TRBJ1-1; possible D gene TRBD1, 5 bases. CDR1 is KGHDR, CDR2 SFDVKD, per germline. The CDR3 is made up of 13 amino acids. V shed 5 bases and J shed 6 bases, with 12 bases lying between them. CDR3 residues: CATSGGQGSEAFF. In DNA form, the CDR3 reads TGTGCCACCAGTGGAGGCCAGGGATCTGAAGCTTTCTTT.